The entry below gives a single T cell receptor (beta chain) sequence along with its context. This record comes from a study of control samples from healthy donors and cancer patients. This CDR3 has 14 amino acids. The germline V and J ends were trimmed by 5 bases and 3 bases, with 12 bases remaining between them. CDR1 and CDR2 (germline): MNHNY, SVGAGI (reference sequence). Profiling relied on immunoSEQ multiplex PCR, and the TCRdb table lists in-frame clones only, not all of them. The top ten hold roughly 10% of the sample, which has tens of thousands of clones, 70% to 85% seen once. The TCR was taken from a man aged 60 to 69 with head and neck cancer. The sample was PBMCs. The chain has TRBV6-6 and TRBJ2-3; D remains ambiguous. Written as DNA, the CDR3 is TGTGCCAGCAGTGACCTCGTGGGTACAGATACGCAGTATTTT. Protein product: CASSDLVGTDTQYF.